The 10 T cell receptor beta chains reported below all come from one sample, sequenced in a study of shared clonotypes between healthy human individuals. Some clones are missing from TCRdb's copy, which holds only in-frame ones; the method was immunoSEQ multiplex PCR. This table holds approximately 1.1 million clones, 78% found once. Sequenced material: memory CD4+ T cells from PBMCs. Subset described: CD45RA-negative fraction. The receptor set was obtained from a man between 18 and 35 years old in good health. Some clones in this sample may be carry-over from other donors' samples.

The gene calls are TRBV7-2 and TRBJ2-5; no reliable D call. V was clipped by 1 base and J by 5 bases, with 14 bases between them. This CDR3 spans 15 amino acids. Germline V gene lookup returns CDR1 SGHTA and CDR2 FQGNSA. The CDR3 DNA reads TGTGCCAGCAGCTTAGTGAGTTCCCCATCGGAGACCCAGTACTTC. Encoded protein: CASSLVSSPSETQYF.

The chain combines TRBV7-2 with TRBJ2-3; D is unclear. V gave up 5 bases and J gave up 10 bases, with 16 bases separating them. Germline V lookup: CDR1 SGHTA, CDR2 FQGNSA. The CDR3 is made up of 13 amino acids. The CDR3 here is CASSLKSVPSQYF. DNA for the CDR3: TGTGCCAGCAGCCTAAAGTCGGTTCCCTCGCAGTATTTT.

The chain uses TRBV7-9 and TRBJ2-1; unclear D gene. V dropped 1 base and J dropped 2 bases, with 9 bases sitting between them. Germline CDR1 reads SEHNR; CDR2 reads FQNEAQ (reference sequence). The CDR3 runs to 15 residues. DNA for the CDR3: TGTGCCAGCAGCTTAGGCCCCGTCGCCTACAATGAGCAGTTCTTC. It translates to CASSLGPVAYNEQFF.

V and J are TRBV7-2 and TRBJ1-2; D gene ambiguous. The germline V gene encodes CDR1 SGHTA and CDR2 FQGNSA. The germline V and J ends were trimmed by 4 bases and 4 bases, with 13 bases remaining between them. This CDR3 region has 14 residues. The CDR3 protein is CASSSESGSYGYTF. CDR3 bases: TGTGCCAGCAGCTCGGAAAGTGGCAGCTATGGCTACACCTTC.

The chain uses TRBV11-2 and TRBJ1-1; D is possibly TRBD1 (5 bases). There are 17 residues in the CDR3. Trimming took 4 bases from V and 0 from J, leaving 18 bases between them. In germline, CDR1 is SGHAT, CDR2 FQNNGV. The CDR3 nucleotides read TGTGCCAGCAGCTATTTAGGGGTGAGGAGGGTGAACACTGAAGCTTTCTTT. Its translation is CASSYLGVRRVNTEAFF. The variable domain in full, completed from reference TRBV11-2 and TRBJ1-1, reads EAGVAQSPRYKIIEKRQSVAFWCNPISGHATLYWYQQILGQGPKLLIQFQNNGVVDDSQLPKDRFSAERLKGVDSTLKIQPAKLEDSAVYLCASSYLGVRRVNTEAFFGQGTRLTVV.

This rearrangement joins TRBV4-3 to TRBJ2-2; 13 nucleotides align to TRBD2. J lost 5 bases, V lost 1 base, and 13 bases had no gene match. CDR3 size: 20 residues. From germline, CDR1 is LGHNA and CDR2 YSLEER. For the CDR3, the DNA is TGCGCCAGCAGCCAAGTTAGCATACTAGCGGGAGGGCCGGGTACCGGGGAGCTGTTTTTT. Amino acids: CASSQVSILAGGPGTGELFF.

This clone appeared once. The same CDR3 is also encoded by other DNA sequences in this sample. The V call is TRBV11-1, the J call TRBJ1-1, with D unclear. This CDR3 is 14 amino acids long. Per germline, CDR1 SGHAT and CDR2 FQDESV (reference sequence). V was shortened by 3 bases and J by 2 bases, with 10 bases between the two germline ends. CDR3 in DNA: TGTGCCAGCAGCTTCGAGGGCCTTAACACTGAAGCTTTCTTT. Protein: CASSFEGLNTEAFF.

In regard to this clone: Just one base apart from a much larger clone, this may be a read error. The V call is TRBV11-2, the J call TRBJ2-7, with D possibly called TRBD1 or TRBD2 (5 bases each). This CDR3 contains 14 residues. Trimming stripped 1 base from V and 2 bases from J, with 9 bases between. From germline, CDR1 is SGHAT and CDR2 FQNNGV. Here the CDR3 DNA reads TGTGCCAGCAGCTTAGGGGACGGGACCTACGAGCAGTACTTC. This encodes CASSLGDGTYEQYF.

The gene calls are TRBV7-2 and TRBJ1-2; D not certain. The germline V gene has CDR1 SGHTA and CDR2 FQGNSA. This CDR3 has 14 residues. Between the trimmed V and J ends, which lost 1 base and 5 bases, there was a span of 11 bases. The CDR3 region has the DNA TGTGCCAGCAGCTTAGGAGGGTGGGGTTATGGCTACACCTTC. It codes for CASSLGGWGYGYTF.

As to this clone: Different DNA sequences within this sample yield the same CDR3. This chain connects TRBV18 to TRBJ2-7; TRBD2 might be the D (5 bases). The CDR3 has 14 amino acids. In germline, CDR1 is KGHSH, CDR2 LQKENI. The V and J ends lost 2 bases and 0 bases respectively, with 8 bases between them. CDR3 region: CASSPGGSSYEQYF. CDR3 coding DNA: TGTGCCAGCTCACCAGGCGGGTCCTCCTACGAGCAGTACTTC.